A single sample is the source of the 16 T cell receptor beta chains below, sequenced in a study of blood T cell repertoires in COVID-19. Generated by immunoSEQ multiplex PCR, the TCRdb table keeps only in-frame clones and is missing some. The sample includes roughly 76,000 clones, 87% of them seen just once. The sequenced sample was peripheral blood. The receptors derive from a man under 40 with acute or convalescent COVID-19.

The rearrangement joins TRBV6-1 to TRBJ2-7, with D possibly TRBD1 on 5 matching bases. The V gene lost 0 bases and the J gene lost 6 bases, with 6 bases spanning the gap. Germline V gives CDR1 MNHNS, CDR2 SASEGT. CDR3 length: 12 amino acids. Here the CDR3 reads CASSEARAEQYF. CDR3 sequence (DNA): TGTGCCAGCAGTGAAGCCAGGGCCGAGCAGTACTTC.

The CDR3 here is CAISISKESTDTQYF. The CDR3 DNA follows: TGTGCCATCAGTATTTCCAAGGAGAGCACAGATACGCAGTATTTT. The chain joins TRBV10-3 to TRBJ2-3; no definite D call. Looked up from germline, CDR1 is ENHRY and CDR2 is SYGVKD. Between the trimmed V and J ends, which lost 5 bases and 0 bases, there was a span of 12 bases. This CDR3 spans 15 amino acids.

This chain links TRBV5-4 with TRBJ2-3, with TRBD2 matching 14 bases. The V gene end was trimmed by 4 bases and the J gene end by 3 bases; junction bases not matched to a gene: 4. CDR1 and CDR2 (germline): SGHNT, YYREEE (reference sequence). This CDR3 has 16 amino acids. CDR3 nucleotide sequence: TGTGCCAGCAGCAGGAGACTAGCGGGAGGGACAGATACGCAGTATTTT. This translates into CASSRRLAGGTDTQYF. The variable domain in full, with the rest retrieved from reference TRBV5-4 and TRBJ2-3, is ETGVTQSPTHLIKTRGQQVTLRCSSQSGHNTVSWYQQALGQGPQFIFQYYREEENGRGNFPPRFSGLQFPNYSSELNVNALELDDSALYLCASSRRLAGGTDTQYFGPGTRLTVL.

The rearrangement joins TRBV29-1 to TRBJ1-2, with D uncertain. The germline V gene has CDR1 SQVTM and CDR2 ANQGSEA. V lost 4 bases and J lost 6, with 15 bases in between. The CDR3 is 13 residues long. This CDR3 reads CSVVSFSEDGYTF. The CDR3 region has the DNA TGCAGCGTTGTAAGCTTCTCCGAAGATGGCTACACCTTC.

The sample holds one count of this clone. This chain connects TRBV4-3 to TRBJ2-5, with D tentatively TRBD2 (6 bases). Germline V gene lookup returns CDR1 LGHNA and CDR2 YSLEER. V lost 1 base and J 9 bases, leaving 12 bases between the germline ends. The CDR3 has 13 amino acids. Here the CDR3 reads CASSQVGGLAQYF. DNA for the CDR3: TGCGCCAGCAGCCAAGTGGGAGGTCTAGCCCAGTACTTC.

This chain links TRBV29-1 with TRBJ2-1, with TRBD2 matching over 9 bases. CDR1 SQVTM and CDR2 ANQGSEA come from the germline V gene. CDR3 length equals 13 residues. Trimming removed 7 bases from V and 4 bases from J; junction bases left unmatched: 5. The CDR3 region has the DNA TGCAGCGCTGCTAGCGGGAAGTACAATGAGCAGTTCTTC. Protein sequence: CSAASGKYNEQFF.

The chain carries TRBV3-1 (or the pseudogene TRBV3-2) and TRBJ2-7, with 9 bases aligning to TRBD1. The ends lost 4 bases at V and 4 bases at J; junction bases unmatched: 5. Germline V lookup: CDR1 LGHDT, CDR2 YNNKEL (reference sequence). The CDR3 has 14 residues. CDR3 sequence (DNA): TGTGCCAGCAGCCCGTCGGGACAGGGTTACGAGCAGTACTTC. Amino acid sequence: CASSPSGQGYEQYF.

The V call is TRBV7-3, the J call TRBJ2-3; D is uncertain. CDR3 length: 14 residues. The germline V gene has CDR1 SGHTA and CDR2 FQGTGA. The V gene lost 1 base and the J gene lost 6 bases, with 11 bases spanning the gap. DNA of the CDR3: TGTGCCAGCAGCTTAATCGCGGCTACTGATACGCAGTATTTT. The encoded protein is CASSLIAATDTQYF.

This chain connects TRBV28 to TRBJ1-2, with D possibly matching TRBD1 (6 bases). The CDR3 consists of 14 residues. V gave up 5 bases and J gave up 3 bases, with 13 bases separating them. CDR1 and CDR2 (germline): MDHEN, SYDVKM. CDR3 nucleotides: TGTGCCAGCAGTGGAGGACAGTACCACTATGGCTACACCTTC. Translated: CASSGGQYHYGYTF.

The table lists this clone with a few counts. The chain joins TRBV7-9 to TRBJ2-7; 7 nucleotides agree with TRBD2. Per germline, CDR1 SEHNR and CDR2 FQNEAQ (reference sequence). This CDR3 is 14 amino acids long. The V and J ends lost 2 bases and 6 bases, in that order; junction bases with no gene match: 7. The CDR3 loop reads CASSLLAASGEQYF. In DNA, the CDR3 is TGTGCCAGCAGCTTACTAGCGGCCTCGGGCGAGCAGTACTTC.

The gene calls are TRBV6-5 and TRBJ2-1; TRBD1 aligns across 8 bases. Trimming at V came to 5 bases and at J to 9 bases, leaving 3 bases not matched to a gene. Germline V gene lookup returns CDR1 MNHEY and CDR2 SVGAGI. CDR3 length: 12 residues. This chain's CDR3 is CASSRQGSEQFF. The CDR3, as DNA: TGTGCCAGCAGTCGACAGGGGAGTGAGCAGTTCTTC.

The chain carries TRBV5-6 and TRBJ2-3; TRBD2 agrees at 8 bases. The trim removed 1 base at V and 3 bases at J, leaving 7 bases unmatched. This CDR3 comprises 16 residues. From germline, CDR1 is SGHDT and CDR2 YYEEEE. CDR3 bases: TGTGCCAGCAGCTTGTCCGGGACTAGATCTACAGATACGCAGTATTTT. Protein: CASSLSGTRSTDTQYF.

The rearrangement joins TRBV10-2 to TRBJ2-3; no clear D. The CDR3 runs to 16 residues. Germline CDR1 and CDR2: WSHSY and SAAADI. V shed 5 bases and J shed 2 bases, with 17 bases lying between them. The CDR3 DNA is TGCGCCAGCAGTACCTGGGCCCGACCGGACACAGATACGCAGTATTTT. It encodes CASSTWARPDTDTQYF.

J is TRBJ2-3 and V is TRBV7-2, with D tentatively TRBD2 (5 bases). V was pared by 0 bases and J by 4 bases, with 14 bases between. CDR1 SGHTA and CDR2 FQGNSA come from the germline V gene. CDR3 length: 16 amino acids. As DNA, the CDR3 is TGTGCCAGCAGCTTAGCCCGGCCTAGCCCCCCAGATACGCAGTATTTT. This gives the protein CASSLARPSPPDTQYF.

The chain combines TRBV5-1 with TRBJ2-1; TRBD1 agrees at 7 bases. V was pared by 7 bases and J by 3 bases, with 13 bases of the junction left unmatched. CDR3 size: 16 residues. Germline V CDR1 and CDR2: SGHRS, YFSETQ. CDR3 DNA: TGCGCCAGCCAATCCGGCCCGGGACAGTTCTACAATGAGCAGTTCTTC. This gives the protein CASQSGPGQFYNEQFF.

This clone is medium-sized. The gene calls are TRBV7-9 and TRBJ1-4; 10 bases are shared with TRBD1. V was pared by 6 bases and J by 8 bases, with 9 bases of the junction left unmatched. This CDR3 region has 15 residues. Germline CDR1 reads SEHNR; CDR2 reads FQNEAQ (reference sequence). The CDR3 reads CASSFGQGEWEKLFF. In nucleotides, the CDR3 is TGTGCCAGCAGTTTCGGACAGGGGGAATGGGAAAAACTGTTTTTT.